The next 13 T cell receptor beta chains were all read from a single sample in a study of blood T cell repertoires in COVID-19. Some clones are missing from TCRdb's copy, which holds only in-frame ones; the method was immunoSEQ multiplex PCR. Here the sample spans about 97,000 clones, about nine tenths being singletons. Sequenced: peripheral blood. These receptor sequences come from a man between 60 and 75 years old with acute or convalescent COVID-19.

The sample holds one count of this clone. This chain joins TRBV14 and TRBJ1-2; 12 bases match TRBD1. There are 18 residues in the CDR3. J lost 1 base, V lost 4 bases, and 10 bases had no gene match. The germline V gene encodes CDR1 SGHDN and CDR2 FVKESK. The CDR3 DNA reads TGTGCCAGCAGCCCCCGGGACAGGGGGCTACTTCGTAACTATGGCTACACCTTC. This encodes CASSPRDRGLLRNYGYTF. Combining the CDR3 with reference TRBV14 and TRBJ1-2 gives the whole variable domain EAGVTQFPSHSVIEKGQTVTLRCDPISGHDNLYWYRRVMGKEIKFLLHFVKESKQDESGMPNNRFLAERTGGTYSTLKVQPAELEDSGVYFCASSPRDRGLLRNYGYTFGSGTRLTVV.

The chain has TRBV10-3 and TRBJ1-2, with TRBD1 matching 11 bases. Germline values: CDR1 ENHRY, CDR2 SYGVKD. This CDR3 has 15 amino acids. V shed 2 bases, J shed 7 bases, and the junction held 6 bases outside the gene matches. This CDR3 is CAISEPTGTGGGYTF. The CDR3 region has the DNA TGTGCCATCAGTGAGCCAACTGGGACAGGGGGTGGCTACACCTTC.

CDR3 loop: CASSAKPPGVYTGELFF. DNA of the CDR3: TGTGCCAGCAGCGCGAAGCCCCCGGGGGTGTACACCGGGGAGCTGTTTTTT. The chain recombines TRBV3-1 (or the pseudogene TRBV3-2) with TRBJ2-2; weak D call: TRBD2 (6 bases). The CDR3 spans 17 residues. V lost 5 bases, J lost 3 bases, and 19 bases lay in between. Germline assignment: CDR1 LGHDT and CDR2 YNNKEL (reference sequence).

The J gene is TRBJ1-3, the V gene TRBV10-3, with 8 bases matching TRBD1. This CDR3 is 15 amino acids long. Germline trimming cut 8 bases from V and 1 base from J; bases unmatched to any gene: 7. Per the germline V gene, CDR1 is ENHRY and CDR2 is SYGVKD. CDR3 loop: CAIGGQGKSGNTIYF. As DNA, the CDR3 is TGTGCCATCGGAGGACAGGGAAAATCTGGAAACACCATATATTTT.

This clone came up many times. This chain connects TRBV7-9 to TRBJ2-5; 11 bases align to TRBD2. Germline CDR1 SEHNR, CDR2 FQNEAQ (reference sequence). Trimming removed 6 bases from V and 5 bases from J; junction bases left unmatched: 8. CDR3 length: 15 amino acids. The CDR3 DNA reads TGTGCCAGCAGTTCTCTAGCGGGGGGCCATGAGACCCAGTACTTC. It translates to CASSSLAGGHETQYF.

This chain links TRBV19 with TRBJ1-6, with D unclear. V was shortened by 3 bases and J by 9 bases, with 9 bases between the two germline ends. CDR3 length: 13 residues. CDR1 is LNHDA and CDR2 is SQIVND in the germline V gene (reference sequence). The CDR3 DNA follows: TGTGCCAGTAGTATGAGACAAATTTCACCCCTCCACTTT. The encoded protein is CASSMRQISPLHF.

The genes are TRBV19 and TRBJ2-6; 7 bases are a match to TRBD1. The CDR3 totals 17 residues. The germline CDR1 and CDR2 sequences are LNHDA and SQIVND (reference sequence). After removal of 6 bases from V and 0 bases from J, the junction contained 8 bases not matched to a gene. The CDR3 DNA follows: TGTGCCAGTAGACAGGGCAGGGGGTCCTCTGGGGCCAACGTCCTGACTTTC. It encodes CASRQGRGSSGANVLTF. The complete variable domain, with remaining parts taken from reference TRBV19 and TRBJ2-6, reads DGGITQSPKYLFRKEGQNVTLSCEQNLNHDAMYWYRQDPGQGLRLIYYSQIVNDFQKGDIAEGYSVSREKKESFPLTVTSAQKNPTAFYLCASRQGRGSSGANVLTFGAGSRLTVL.

The CDR3 DNA reads as TGTGCCAGCAGCCCAGCGGGGAGACAGATGAACACTGAAGCTTTCTTT. It is translated as CASSPAGRQMNTEAFF. The chain employs TRBV5-4 and TRBJ1-1; D possibly corresponds to TRBD1 (5 bases). Germline V lookup: CDR1 SGHNT, CDR2 YYREEE (reference sequence). V was cut by 4 bases and J by 0 bases, with 16 bases left in between. The CDR3 totals 16 residues.

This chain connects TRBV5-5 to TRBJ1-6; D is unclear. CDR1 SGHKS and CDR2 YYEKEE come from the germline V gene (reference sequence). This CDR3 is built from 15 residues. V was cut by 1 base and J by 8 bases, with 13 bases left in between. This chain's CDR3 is CASSLPGDGYSPLHF. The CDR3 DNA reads TGTGCCAGCAGCTTGCCAGGTGATGGGTATTCACCCCTCCACTTT.

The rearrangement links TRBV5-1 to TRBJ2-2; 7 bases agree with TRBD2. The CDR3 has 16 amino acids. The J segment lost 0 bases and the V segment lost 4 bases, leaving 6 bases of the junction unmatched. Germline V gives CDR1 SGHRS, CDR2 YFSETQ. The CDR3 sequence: CASSIGGTANTGELFF. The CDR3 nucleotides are TGCGCCAGCAGCATCGGGGGGACGGCGAACACCGGGGAGCTGTTTTTT.

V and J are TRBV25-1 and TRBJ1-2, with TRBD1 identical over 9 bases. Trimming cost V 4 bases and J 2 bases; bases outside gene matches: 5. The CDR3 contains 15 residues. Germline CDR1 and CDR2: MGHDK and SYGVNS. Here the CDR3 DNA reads TGTGCCAGCAGTGGGGGACAGGGCCCGAACTATGGCTACACCTTC. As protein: CASSGGQGPNYGYTF.

The CDR3 DNA follows: TGTGCCAGCACCAGGGGTCGAAATGAAAAACTGTTTTTT. Protein: CASTRGRNEKLFF. This chain links TRBV18 with TRBJ1-4; D might be TRBD1 (6 bases). The CDR3 runs to 13 residues. CDR1 is KGHSH, CDR2 LQKENI, per germline. Trimming cost V 8 bases and J 5 bases, with 12 bases left between them.

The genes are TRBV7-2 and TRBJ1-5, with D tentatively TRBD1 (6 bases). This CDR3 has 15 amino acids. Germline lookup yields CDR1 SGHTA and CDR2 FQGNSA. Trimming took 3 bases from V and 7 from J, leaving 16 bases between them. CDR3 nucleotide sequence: TGTGCCAGCAGCTTCACAGGGAACCCGGGGCAGCCCCAGCATTTT. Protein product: CASSFTGNPGQPQHF.